Below, 32 T cell receptor beta chains from the same sample are listed, as sequenced in a study of T cells in Graves' hyperthyroidism and ophthalmopathy. RNA transcripts gave rise to amplified TCR beta CDR3 regions. The primer set for the first-round RT-PCR of the TCR CDR3 was HTBI. TCRdb re-called the multiplex PCR reads through MiXCR, storing one row per CDR3 protein. This repertoire shows about 560,000 distinct CDR3 sequences, 15% to 20% found once; its top ten account for under 20%. The sequenced sample was blood. These receptors all stem from a woman aged 18-30 years with Graves' hyperthyroidism.

Concerning this clonotype: The junction departs from the called germline gene at one end, perhaps through a read error. The J gene is TRBJ1-2, the V gene TRBV5-1; 10 bases line up with TRBD1. Germline CDR1 is SGHRS and CDR2 is YFSETQ. The CDR3 length is 13 residues. The CDR3 DNA sequence: TGCGCCAACAGCCGCGACAGGGGGCGAGGCTACACCTTC. Its translation: CANSRDRGRGYTF. Drawing the rest from reference TRBV5-1 and TRBJ1-2, the complete variable domain is KAGVTQTPRYLIKTRGQQVTLSCSPISGHRSVSWYQQTPGQGLQFLFEYFSETQRNKGNFPGRFSGRQFSNSRSEMNVSTLELGDSALYLCANSRDRGRGYTFGSGTRLTVV.

This clonotype was recorded many times. The gene calls are TRBV27 and TRBJ1-1; D gene unclear. V was shortened by 4 bases and J by 1 base, with 7 bases between the two germline ends. CDR1 is MNHEY and CDR2 is SMNVEV in the germline V gene (reference sequence). The CDR3 runs to 13 residues. This CDR3 reads CASSSGKNTEAFF. Here the CDR3 DNA reads TGTGCCAGCAGTTCGGGCAAGAACACTGAAGCTTTCTTT.

The table lists this clonotype with a few counts. The rearrangement joins TRBV20-1 to TRBJ1-4, with D perhaps matching TRBD1 (6 bases). Trimming cost V 4 bases and J 0 bases, with 6 bases left between them. The CDR3 loop spans 13 amino acids. Germline V gives CDR1 DFQATT, CDR2 SNEGSKA (reference sequence). The CDR3: CSATGATNEKLFF. CDR3 coding DNA: TGCAGTGCTACAGGGGCAACTAATGAAAAACTGTTTTTT.

The chain uses TRBV14 and TRBJ2-5, with TRBD2 as a possible D gene (6 bases). Trimming pared 4 bases from V and 4 bases from J, leaving 13 bases between. CDR3 length: 14 amino acids. Germline V CDR1 and CDR2: SGHDN, FVKESK. The CDR3, as DNA: TGTGCCAGCAGCCTAGGACAAGCGGGAGAGACCCAGTACTTC. Translating it yields CASSLGQAGETQYF.

The table lists this clonotype with many counts. The chain is built from TRBV3-1 and TRBJ2-7; D is uncertain. V shed 0 bases and J shed 6 bases, with 6 bases lying between them. CDR1 is LGHDT, CDR2 YNNKEL, per germline (reference sequence). This CDR3 region has 12 residues. The CDR3 nucleotides read TGTGCCAGCAGCCAAGATATTGGCGAGCAGTACTTC. This codes for CASSQDIGEQYF.

In its sample, this clonotype was seen many times. The CDR3 loop reads CSARPRYRGRFTDTQYF. The DNA of the CDR3 is TGCAGTGCTCGCCCACGGTACAGGGGGCGATTCACAGATACGCAGTATTTT. This chain uses TRBV20-1 with TRBJ2-3, with 9 bases that match TRBD1. Germline loops: CDR1 DFQATT, CDR2 SNEGSKA (reference sequence). This CDR3 region has 17 residues. V shed 5 bases, J shed 2 bases, and the junction held 14 bases outside the gene matches.

A few counts support this clonotype. This chain uses TRBV29-1 with TRBJ2-3; D is possibly TRBD1 (6 bases). Trimming stripped 6 bases from V and 3 bases from J, with 10 bases between. CDR1 is SQVTM, CDR2 ANQGSEA, per germline. The CDR3 is 12 residues long. The CDR3 reads CSVLDSTDTQYF. Here the CDR3 DNA reads TGCAGCGTCCTGGACAGTACAGATACGCAGTATTTT.

This clonotype was seen at least ten times. V is TRBV28 and J is TRBJ2-3, with 10 bases identical to TRBD1. The CDR3 contains 15 residues. V shed 5 bases, J shed 4 bases, and the junction held 6 bases outside the gene matches. In germline, CDR1 is MDHEN, CDR2 SYDVKM. CDR3 DNA sequence: TGTGCCAGCAGTCGACAGGGGGCGCCGGCAGATACGCAGTATTTT. Translated: CASSRQGAPADTQYF.

This clonotype has at least ten counts. The V gene is TRBV20-1, the J gene TRBJ2-7; 11 bases fit TRBD2. With V trimmed by 3 bases and J by 3 bases, 10 bases remained unmatched. Germline CDR1 reads DFQATT; CDR2 reads SNEGSKA (reference sequence). The CDR3 covers 16 residues. The CDR3 loop reads CSASVISGGADYEQYF. The CDR3 bases are TGCAGTGCTAGCGTCATTAGCGGGGGGGCCGACTACGAGCAGTACTTC.

Many counts were recorded for this clonotype. The rearrangement links TRBV7-2 to TRBJ1-1; no clear D gene. CDR3 length: 13 residues. Germline loops: CDR1 SGHTA, CDR2 FQGNSA. The ends were cut back, 5 bases at V and 4 bases at J, with 11 bases in the middle. The CDR3 region is CASSTLMGTEAFF. DNA of the CDR3: TGTGCCAGCAGCACCCTCATGGGCACTGAAGCTTTCTTT.

This clonotype was found a few times. The chain carries TRBV20-1 and TRBJ1-6, with 9 bases matching TRBD1. The CDR3 is made up of 18 amino acids. Germline loops: CDR1 DFQATT, CDR2 SNEGSKA (reference sequence). With V trimmed by 3 bases and J by 8 bases, 17 bases remained unmatched. The CDR3 DNA sequence: TGCAGTGCTAGGATGACCTCTGCGGACAGGGGCTCGGATTCACCCCTCCACTTT. Its translation is CSARMTSADRGSDSPLHF.

This rearrangement joins TRBV28 to TRBJ1-2, with D maybe TRBD1 (6 bases). V lost 1 base and J lost 8, with 14 bases in between. Germline CDR1 reads MDHEN; CDR2 reads SYDVKM. CDR3 length: 14 residues. The CDR3 DNA follows: TGTGCCAGCAGTTTATCTCTCGGGGGGGGCGGCTACACCTTC. This translates into CASSLSLGGGGYTF.

This clonotype was picked up a small number of times. The V and J genes are TRBV14 and TRBJ2-5; D remains ambiguous. V was pared by 2 bases and J by 4 bases, with 11 bases between. Germline V lookup: CDR1 SGHDN, CDR2 FVKESK. This CDR3 has 14 amino acids. DNA of the CDR3: TGTGCCAGCAGCCAACCAACAAGAATAGAGACCCAGTACTTC. Its translation: CASSQPTRIETQYF. The full variable domain, its missing parts supplied by reference TRBV14 and TRBJ2-5, is EAGVTQFPSHSVIEKGQTVTLRCDPISGHDNLYWYRRVMGKEIKFLLHFVKESKQDESGMPNNRFLAERTGGTYSTLKVQPAELEDSGVYFCASSQPTRIETQYFGPGTRLLVL.

This clonotype was counted ten times or more. The V and J genes are TRBV12-3 or TRBV12-4 and TRBJ2-7; D is tentatively TRBD1 or TRBD2 (6 bases each). With 0 bases removed from V and 0 bases from J, the gap between germline ends came to 12 bases. The CDR3 spans 16 residues. As DNA, the CDR3 is TGTGCCAGCAGTTTAGCGGGGGGCGGAAGCTCCTACGAGCAGTACTTC. Translated, it gives CASSLAGGGSSYEQYF.

This clonotype was recorded at least ten times. This rearrangement joins TRBV11-2 to TRBJ2-1, with D possibly matching TRBD2 (6 bases). The CDR3 covers 16 residues. Trimming removed 5 bases at V and 6 bases at J, with 20 bases between. Germline V CDR1 and CDR2: SGHAT, FQNNGV. The CDR3 sequence: CASSVKREFRGNEQFF. The CDR3 DNA reads as TGTGCCAGCAGCGTAAAACGGGAGTTTAGGGGCAATGAGCAGTTCTTC.

There are many counts of this clonotype. The CDR3 loop is CASSADRADEQYF. CDR3 nucleotide sequence: TGTGCCAGCTCTGCCGACAGGGCGGACGAGCAGTACTTC. This rearrangement joins TRBV28 to TRBJ2-7, with 7 bases that match TRBD1. Trimming took 8 bases from V and 5 from J; bases not matched to a gene: 9. This CDR3 spans 13 amino acids. Germline V gene lookup returns CDR1 MDHEN and CDR2 SYDVKM.

The chain links TRBV5-1 to TRBJ2-1, with D perhaps matching TRBD2 (5 bases). Trimming removed 5 bases from V and 7 bases from J, with 10 bases in between. The CDR3 loop spans 12 amino acids. From germline, CDR1 is SGHRS and CDR2 YFSETQ. CDR3 nucleotide sequence: TGCGCCAGCAGAGACCGGGAAAATGAGCAGTTCTTC. It is translated as CASRDRENEQFF.

This clonotype was counted between two and nine times. The chain is built from TRBV20-1 and TRBJ1-1; possibly TRBD1 for D (5 bases). The germline V and J ends were trimmed by 0 bases and 0 bases, with 11 bases remaining between them. This CDR3 is built from 15 residues. From germline, CDR1 is DFQATT and CDR2 SNEGSKA (reference sequence). The CDR3 sequence is CSAREWGRVNTEAFF. As DNA, the CDR3 is TGCAGTGCTAGAGAATGGGGCAGAGTGAACACTGAAGCTTTCTTT.

The chain couples TRBV7-2 to TRBJ2-5; 7 nucleotides line up with TRBD2. Germline loops: CDR1 SGHTA, CDR2 FQGNSA. CDR3 length equals 15 residues. Unmatched junction bases numbered 9, after V lost 3 bases and J lost 5 bases. The CDR3 coding sequence is TGTGCCAGCAGCTTTGTCGGCGGGGGAGGTGAGACCCAGTACTTC. Residues: CASSFVGGGGETQYF.

This clonotype was recorded many times. The J gene is TRBJ2-5, the V gene TRBV7-8, with D possibly being TRBD1 or TRBD2 (5 bases each). Germline values: CDR1 SGHVS, CDR2 FQNEAQ. Trimming pared 0 bases from V and 5 bases from J, leaving 13 bases between. The CDR3 length is 15 residues. CDR3 bases: TGTGCCAGCAGCTTAGCGCCGGGGCGGGTGGAGACCCAGTACTTC. It specifies CASSLAPGRVETQYF.

There are a few counts of this clonotype. This sequence joins TRBV5-1 and TRBJ2-1, with D perhaps matching TRBD2 (5 bases). Germline loops: CDR1 SGHRS, CDR2 YFSETQ. The CDR3 sequence is 15 residues long. V was clipped by 3 bases and J by 8 bases, with 18 bases between them. The chain's CDR3 is CASSSSGGLKDEQFF. In nucleotides, the CDR3 is TGCGCCAGCAGCTCCTCTGGCGGGCTAAAGGATGAGCAGTTCTTC.

The table lists this clonotype with many counts. V usage is TRBV20-1 and J usage is TRBJ2-3; D gene ambiguous. The V and J ends lost 0 bases and 0 bases respectively, with 10 bases between them. The germline V gene encodes CDR1 DFQATT and CDR2 SNEGSKA (reference sequence). The length of the CDR3 is 15 residues. DNA of the CDR3: TGCAGTGCTAGAGATCCAAGCACAAGCACAGATACGCAGTATTTT. It translates to CSARDPSTSTDTQYF.

Of note for this clonotype: This may stem from a read error, because a much larger clone lies one nucleotide away. The rearrangement joins TRBV12-3 or TRBV12-4 to TRBJ1-1, with a weak D call TRBD1 (5 bases). The CDR3 covers 16 residues. CDR3 sequence reads: CVSSPNLFRANTEAFF. CDR3 DNA sequence: TGTGTCAGCAGTCCAAACCTTTTCAGGGCGAACACTGAAGCTTTCTTT.

Ten or more counts support this clonotype. The chain uses TRBV7-9 and TRBJ2-3, with D possibly matching TRBD1 (6 bases). Germline lookup yields CDR1 SEHNR and CDR2 FQNEAQ (reference sequence). This CDR3 comprises 14 residues. V gave up 5 bases and J gave up 2 bases, with 11 bases separating them. CDR3 nucleotides: TGTGCCAGCAGCAGGACAGAGCCCACAGATACGCAGTATTTT. Protein: CASSRTEPTDTQYF.

The chain carries TRBV6-1 and TRBJ2-5; 7 bases align to TRBD1. The CDR3 has 15 residues. CDR1 MNHNS and CDR2 SASEGT come from the germline V gene. After removal of 3 bases from V and 2 bases from J, the junction contained 6 bases not matched to a gene. CDR3 sequence reads: CASSDGARGQETQYF. CDR3 in DNA: TGTGCCAGCAGTGATGGGGCCAGGGGGCAAGAGACCCAGTACTTC.

This clonotype occurred a few times. Given a much more abundant clone one base away, this may be a read error. The chain links TRBV6-1 to TRBJ1-5, with no clear D. The germline V gene has CDR1 MNHNS and CDR2 SASEGT. The CDR3 is 11 residues long. V shed 4 bases and J shed 4 bases, with 2 bases lying between them. The CDR3 reads CASSGNQPQHF. CDR3 DNA: TGTGCCAGCAGTGGGAATCAGCCCCAGCATTTT.

In this sample, this clonotype turned up many times. J is TRBJ2-2 and V is TRBV27; possibly TRBD2 for D (6 bases). This CDR3 region has 13 residues. Germline V gene sequence: CDR1 MNHEY, CDR2 SMNVEV (reference sequence). Trimming cost V 2 bases and J 7 bases, with 8 bases left between them. This CDR3 is CASSLIGGGELFF. Here the CDR3 DNA reads TGTGCCAGCAGTTTAATCGGGGGCGGGGAGCTGTTTTTT.

This clonotype was detected ten times or more. The chain is built from TRBV20-1 and TRBJ2-3; perhaps TRBD2 as D (5 bases). The CDR3 contains 16 residues. Trimming cost V 0 bases and J 3 bases, with 16 bases left between them. Germline CDR1 and CDR2: DFQATT and SNEGSKA (reference sequence). This chain's CDR3 is CSARDAVSGVTDTQYF. In nucleotides, the CDR3 is TGCAGTGCTAGAGATGCTGTCAGCGGAGTAACAGATACGCAGTATTTT.

This clonotype was picked up many times. The chain links TRBV6-6 to TRBJ1-1, with D possibly TRBD1 on 5 matching bases. The CDR3 has 14 residues. Per the germline V gene, CDR1 is MNHNY and CDR2 is SVGAGI (reference sequence). The germline V and J ends were trimmed by 0 bases and 5 bases, with 10 bases remaining between them. This CDR3 is CASSYSGGGTEAFF. CDR3 bases: TGTGCCAGCAGTTACTCTGGGGGAGGGACTGAAGCTTTCTTT.

This clonotype came up a few times. V usage is TRBV30 and J usage is TRBJ2-6; D is uncertain. Germline V gene lookup returns CDR1 GTSNPN and CDR2 SVGIG (reference sequence). Trimming left V 4 bases short and J 3 bases short, with 7 bases between. The CDR3 contains 13 residues. CDR3 nucleotides: TGTGCCTGGAACTCGGGTGGGGCCAACGTCCTGACTTTC. Translation gives CAWNSGGANVLTF.

The chain couples TRBV12-3 or TRBV12-4 to TRBJ2-3; no reliable D call. V was shortened by 5 bases and J by 1 base, with 13 bases between the two germline ends. This CDR3 spans 15 amino acids. The CDR3 nucleotides read TGTGCCAGCAGTATGATTGGGGTTGGCACAGATACGCAGTATTTT. Translating it yields CASSMIGVGTDTQYF.

With respect to this clonotype: The conserved closing phenylalanine or tryptophan is absent in this CDR3, likely reflecting a read error. The chain recombines TRBV12-3 or TRBV12-4 with TRBJ2-7; 8 bases align to TRBD1. This CDR3 region has 14 residues. With 5 bases clipped from V and 4 bases from J, the junction kept 7 bases outside the gene matches. CDR3 amino acids: CASSIGQGPYEQYS. The CDR3 coding sequence is TGTGCCAGCAGTATCGGACAGGGACCGTACGAGCAGTACTCC.